This is a list of T cell receptor beta chains from one sample in a study of OX40 agonist ivuxolimab in advanced cancers. The table came from immunoSEQ multiplex PCR; TCRdb's copy has only in-frame clones and leaves some out. The sample has almost 50,000 clones; about 88% are singletons. The sequenced sample was CD4+ or CD8+ T cells sorted from blood, obtained in a trial of the OX40 agonist ivuxolimab. All receptors derive from an adult with an advanced solid tumor such as melanoma, head and neck, liver or kidney cancer. The CDR3 runs from the conserved cysteine through the conserved F or W. Each record gives: clone size, J gene, V gene, D gene, CDR3 protein, CDR3 DNA. The D gene is left open where the match is weak. A clone size is listed for some rows: how often the clone was seen (once, few, many), or a class if it is expanded.

- | TRBJ2-3 | TRBV6-5 | TRBD1 | CASSRATGGMNTQYF | TGTGCCAGCAGCCGCGCCACAGGGGGCATGAATACGCAGTATTTT
- | TRBJ2-7 | TRBV7-3 | - | CASSLFGDGKGFYEQYF | TGTGCCAGCAGCTTATTTGGGGACGGGAAGGGTTTTTACGAGCAGTACTTC
- | TRBJ2-5 | TRBV2 | - | CASSVQETQYF | TGTGCCAGCAGTGTTCAAGAGACCCAGTACTTC
- | TRBJ2-3 | TRBV4-1 | - | CASSQHGLTVDTQYF | TGCGCCAGCAGCCAGCACGGCCTGACCGTAGATACGCAGTATTTT
- | TRBJ1-1 | TRBV27 | - | CASSLLYRGTEAFF | TGTGCCAGCAGTTTATTATATAGAGGCACTGAAGCTTTCTTT
few | TRBJ2-5 | TRBV18 | TRBD1 | CASSLGQQETQYF | TGTGCCAGCTCACTGGGACAGCAAGAGACCCAGTACTTC
- | TRBJ2-7 | TRBV11-3 | - | CASSTRRPQNYEQYF | TGTGCCAGCAGCACCCGAAGGCCCCAAAACTACGAGCAGTACTTC
- | TRBJ2-3 | TRBV29-1 | TRBD1 | CSVEGRGRTDTQYF | TGCAGCGTTGAAGGCAGGGGGCGGACAGATACGCAGTATTTT
- | TRBJ1-1 | TRBV14 | TRBD1 | CASRQGVYTEAFF | TGTGCCAGCAGACAGGGGGTGTACACTGAAGCTTTCTTT
- | TRBJ2-1 | TRBV20-1 | - | CSAASYNEQFF | TGCAGTGCAGCTAGTTACAATGAGCAGTTCTTC
- | TRBJ1-3 | TRBV6-6 | TRBD1 | CASSYSLTGSGNTIYF | TGTGCCAGCAGTTACTCTTTGACAGGGTCAGGAAACACCATATATTTT
- | TRBJ2-4 | TRBV9 | - | CASSLDTGHGYIQYF | TGTGCCAGCAGCCTAGACACGGGGCACGGATACATTCAGTACTTC
- | TRBJ2-2 | TRBV28 | TRBD2 | CARKGGTRRTGELFF | TGTGCCAGGAAGGGTGGGACTAGGCGGACCGGGGAGCTGTTTTTT
- | TRBJ2-7 | TRBV18 | - | CASSRERQARDEQYF | TGTGCCAGCTCACGGGAGAGACAGGCTCGGGACGAGCAGTACTTC
- | TRBJ1-1 | TRBV10-2 | - | CASSEGAAQGTEAFF | TGCGCCAGCAGTGAGGGTGCGGCTCAGGGCACTGAAGCTTTCTTT
- | TRBJ2-5 | TRBV7-7 | - | CASSLGGNNAETQYF | TGTGCCAGCAGCTTAGGCGGAAATAACGCCGAGACCCAGTACTTC
- | TRBJ2-5 | TRBV5-8 | - | CASSFIETQYF | TGTGCCAGCAGCTTTATAGAGACCCAGTACTTC
- | TRBJ1-2 | TRBV10-3 | - | CAISELLDSNYGYTF | TGTGCCATCAGTGAACTACTTGACAGCAACTATGGCTACACCTTC
- | TRBJ2-1 | TRBV7-8 | - | CASSFIGVSGYEQFF | TGTGCCAGCAGCTTTATTGGGGTTAGCGGATATGAGCAGTTCTTC
- | TRBJ2-2 | TRBV4-1 | TRBD2 | CASSPESGLAGAWELFF | TGCGCCAGCAGCCCCGAGAGTGGTCTAGCGGGAGCTTGGGAGCTGTTTTTT
- | TRBJ2-7 | TRBV5-4 | TRBD2 | CASSLVPLAGVEQYF | TGTGCCAGCAGCTTGGTCCCACTAGCGGGAGTAGAGCAGTACTTC
- | TRBJ2-1 | TRBV5-4 | - | CASSLALALNEQFF | TGTGCCAGCAGCTTGGCGCTAGCCCTTAATGAGCAGTTCTTC
- | TRBJ2-3 | TRBV7-3 | - | CASSPGPAEPDTQYF | TGTGCCAGCAGCCCGGGACCCGCCGAGCCAGATACGCAGTATTTT
- | TRBJ1-3 | TRBV28 | TRBD1 | CASSPMTGGRGNTIYF | TGTGCCAGCAGTCCAATGACAGGGGGCCGTGGAAACACCATATATTTT
- | TRBJ1-4 | TRBV28 | TRBD1 | CASSPLLRTGAEEKLFF | TGTGCCAGCAGTCCCCTCCTACGGACAGGGGCAGAGGAAAAACTGTTTTTT
- | TRBJ2-3 | TRBV7-2 | TRBD2 | CASSLGIAGGSDTQYF | TGTGCCAGCAGCTTAGGGATAGCGGGAGGCTCAGATACGCAGTATTTT
- | TRBJ1-3 | TRBV10-3 | - | CAISEQTSGNTIYF | TGTGCCATCAGTGAACAAACCTCTGGAAACACCATATATTTT
- | TRBJ2-7 | TRBV7-9 | TRBD2 | CASSSRDSRLAGAYEQYF | TGTGCCAGCAGTTCCCGGGACAGCCGACTAGCGGGGGCCTACGAGCAGTACTTC
- | TRBJ2-2 | TRBV6-5 | - | CASSSRAVANTGELFF | TGTGCCAGCAGTTCTCGAGCGGTAGCGAACACCGGGGAGCTGTTTTTT
once | TRBJ2-3 | TRBV5-1 | - | CASSSGLNTDTQYF | TGCGCCAGCAGCTCCGGACTAAACACAGATACGCAGTATTTT
- | TRBJ2-1 | TRBV27 | TRBD2 | CASSLVLADYNEQFF | TGTGCCAGCAGTTTGGTACTAGCGGACTACAATGAGCAGTTCTTC
- | TRBJ1-3 | TRBV5-1 | TRBD1 | CASSAGTANSGNTIYF | TGCGCCAGCAGCGCTGGGACAGCAAACTCTGGAAACACCATATATTTT
- | TRBJ2-1 | TRBV28 | - | CASTSPTTGVFF | TGTGCCAGCACCTCGCCCACCACTGGGGTGTTCTTC
- | TRBJ1-3 | TRBV28 | - | CASKRGTSSGNTIYF | TGTGCCAGCAAGCGAGGCACCAGCTCTGGAAACACCATATATTTT
- | TRBJ2-3 | TRBV7-2 | - | CASSLGLGPDTQYF | TGTGCCAGCAGCTTAGGGCTGGGACCAGATACGCAGTATTTT
- | TRBJ2-7 | TRBV10-2 | TRBD2 | CASSPGTSGIYEQYF | TGCGCCAGCTCGCCGGGGACTAGCGGAATCTACGAGCAGTACTTC
- | TRBJ2-1 | TRBV10-3 | TRBD2 | CAIRTSGSYNEQFF | TGTGCCATCAGGACTAGCGGTTCCTACAATGAGCAGTTCTTC
- | TRBJ1-4 | TRBV28 | - | CASRLSGNEKLFF | TGTGCCAGCAGATTATCCGGAAATGAAAAACTGTTTTTT
- | TRBJ1-1 | TRBV10-3 | - | CAISEAKTGSEAFF | TGTGCCATCAGTGAAGCCAAAACGGGCTCCGAAGCTTTCTTT
- | TRBJ2-5 | TRBV5-5 | - | CASSLVSVSQETQYF | TGTGCCAGCAGCTTAGTTAGCGTTTCCCAAGAGACCCAGTACTTC
- | TRBJ2-5 | TRBV19 | - | CASSPREEQETQYF | TGTGCCAGTAGCCCCAGGGAAGAACAAGAGACCCAGTACTTC